Given below is one T cell receptor (beta chain) in context. The antigen remains undetermined. The data were obtained in a study of T cell responses to AZD1222 COVID-19 vaccine. The study's findings and limits: Targeting of unmutated variant regions was reportedly seen in nearly half of spike-specific TCRs.

Per the germline V gene, CDR1 is SEHNR and CDR2 is FQNEAQ (reference sequence). The V segment lost 1 base and the J segment 5 bases; nucleotides outside the gene matches: 5. CDR3 length: 16 residues. Generated by immunoSEQ multiplex PCR, the TCRdb table keeps only in-frame clones and is missing some. The sample consists of under 150,000 clones, approximately 91% of them appearing once. Sequences were derived from peripheral blood, sampled on day 0 of AZD1222 vaccination. The genes are TRBV7-9 and TRBJ1-6, with 7 bases matching TRBD1. This clonotype was obtained from an adult in good health. The CDR3 nucleotides read TGTGCCAGCAGCTTAGGGGTGACAGGGCATAATTCACCCCTCCACTTT. Translation gives CASSLGVTGHNSPLHF.